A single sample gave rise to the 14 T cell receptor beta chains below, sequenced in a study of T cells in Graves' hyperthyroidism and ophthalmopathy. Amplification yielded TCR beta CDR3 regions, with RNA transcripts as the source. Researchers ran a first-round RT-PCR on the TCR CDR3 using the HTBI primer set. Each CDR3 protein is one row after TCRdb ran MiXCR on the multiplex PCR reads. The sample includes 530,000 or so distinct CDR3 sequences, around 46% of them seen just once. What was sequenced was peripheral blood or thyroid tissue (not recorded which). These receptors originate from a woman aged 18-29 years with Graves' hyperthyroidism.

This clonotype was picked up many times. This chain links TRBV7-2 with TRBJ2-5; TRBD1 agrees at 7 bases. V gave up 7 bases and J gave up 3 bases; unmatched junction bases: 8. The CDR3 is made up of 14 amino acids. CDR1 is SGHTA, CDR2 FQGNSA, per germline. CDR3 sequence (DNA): TGTGCCAGCACCATAGGGACAGTTAAAGAGACCCAGTACTTC. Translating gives CASTIGTVKETQYF. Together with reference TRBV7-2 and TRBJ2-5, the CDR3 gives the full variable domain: GAGVSQSPSNKVTEKGKDVELRCDPISGHTALYWYRQSLGQGLEFLIYFQGNSAPDKSGLPSDRFSAERTGGSVSTLTIQRTQQEDSAVYLCASTIGTVKETQYFGPGTRLLVL.

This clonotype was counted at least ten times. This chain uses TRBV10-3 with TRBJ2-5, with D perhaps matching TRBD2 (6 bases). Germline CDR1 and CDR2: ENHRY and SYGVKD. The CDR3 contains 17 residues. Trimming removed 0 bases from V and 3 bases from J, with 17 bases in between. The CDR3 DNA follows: TGTGCCATCAGTGAGTCGGCTCGGGGACTCTCAGAAGAGACCCAGTACTTC. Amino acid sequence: CAISESARGLSEETQYF.

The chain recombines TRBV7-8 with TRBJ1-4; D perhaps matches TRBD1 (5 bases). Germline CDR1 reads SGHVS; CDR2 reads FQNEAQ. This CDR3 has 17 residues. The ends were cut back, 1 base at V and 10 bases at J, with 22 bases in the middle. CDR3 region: CASSLGRLRGVSGKLFF. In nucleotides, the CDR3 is TGTGCCAGCAGCTTAGGGCGCTTGCGGGGCGTTTCGGGAAAACTGTTTTTT.

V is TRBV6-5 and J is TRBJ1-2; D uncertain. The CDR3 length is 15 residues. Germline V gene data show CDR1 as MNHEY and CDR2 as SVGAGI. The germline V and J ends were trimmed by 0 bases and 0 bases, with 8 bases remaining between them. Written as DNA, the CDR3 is TGTGCCAGCAGTTACTCGTCAGGAACTAACTATGGCTACACCTTC. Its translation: CASSYSSGTNYGYTF.

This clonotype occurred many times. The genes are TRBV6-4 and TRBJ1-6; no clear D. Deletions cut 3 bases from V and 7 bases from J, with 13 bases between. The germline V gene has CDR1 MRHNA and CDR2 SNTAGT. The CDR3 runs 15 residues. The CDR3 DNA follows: TGTGCCAGCAGTGAATCTCTGACGGGGAATTCACCCCTCCACTTT. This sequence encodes CASSESLTGNSPLHF.

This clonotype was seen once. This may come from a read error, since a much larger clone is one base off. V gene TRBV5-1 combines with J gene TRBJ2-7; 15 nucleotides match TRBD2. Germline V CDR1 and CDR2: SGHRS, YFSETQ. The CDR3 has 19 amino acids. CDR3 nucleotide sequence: TGTGCCAGCAGCTTAGCCCGGACTAGCGGGAGGGCTTGGTTGAGCGAGCAGTACTTC. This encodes CASSLARTSGRAWLSEQYF.

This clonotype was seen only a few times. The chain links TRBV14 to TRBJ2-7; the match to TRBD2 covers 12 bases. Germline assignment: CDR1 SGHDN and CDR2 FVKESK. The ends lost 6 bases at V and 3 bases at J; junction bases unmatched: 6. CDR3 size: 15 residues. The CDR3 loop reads CASSRQTSGSYEQYF. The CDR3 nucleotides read TGTGCCAGCAGTCGCCAGACTAGCGGGAGCTACGAGCAGTACTTC.

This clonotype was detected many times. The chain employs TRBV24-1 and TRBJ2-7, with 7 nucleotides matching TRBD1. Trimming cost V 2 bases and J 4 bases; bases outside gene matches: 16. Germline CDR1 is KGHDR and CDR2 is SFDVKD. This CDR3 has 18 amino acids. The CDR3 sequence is CATSDSGTATRGAYEQYF. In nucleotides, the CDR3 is TGTGCCACCAGTGATTCAGGGACAGCGACACGGGGTGCATACGAGCAGTACTTC.

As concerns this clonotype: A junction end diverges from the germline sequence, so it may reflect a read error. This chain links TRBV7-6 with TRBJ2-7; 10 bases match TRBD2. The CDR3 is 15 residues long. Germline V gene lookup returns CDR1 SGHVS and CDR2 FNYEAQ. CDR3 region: CASSSSSGSWYGQYF. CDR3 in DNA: TGTGCCAGCAGCTCCTCTAGCGGGAGTTGGTACGGGCAGTACTTC.

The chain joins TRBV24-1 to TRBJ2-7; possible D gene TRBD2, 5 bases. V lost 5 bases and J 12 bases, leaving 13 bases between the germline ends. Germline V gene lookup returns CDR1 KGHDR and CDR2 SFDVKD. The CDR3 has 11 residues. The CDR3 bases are TGTGCCACCAGTGGTTCCGGGAAGCTGTACTTC. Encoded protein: CATSGSGKLYF.

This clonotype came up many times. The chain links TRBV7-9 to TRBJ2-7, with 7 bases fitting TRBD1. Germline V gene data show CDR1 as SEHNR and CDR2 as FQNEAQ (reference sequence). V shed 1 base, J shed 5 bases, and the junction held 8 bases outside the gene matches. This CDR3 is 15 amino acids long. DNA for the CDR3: TGTGCCAGCAGCTTAGAGACAGGGATGATCCACGAGCAGTACTTC. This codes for CASSLETGMIHEQYF.

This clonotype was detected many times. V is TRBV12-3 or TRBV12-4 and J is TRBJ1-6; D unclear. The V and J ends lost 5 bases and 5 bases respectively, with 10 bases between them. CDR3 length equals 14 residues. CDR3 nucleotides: TGTGCCAGCAGTACAGAGGAGCATAATTCACCCCTCCACTTT. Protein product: CASSTEEHNSPLHF.

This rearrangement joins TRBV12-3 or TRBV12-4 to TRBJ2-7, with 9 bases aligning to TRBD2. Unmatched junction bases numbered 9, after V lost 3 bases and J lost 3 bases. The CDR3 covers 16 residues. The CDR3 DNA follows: TGTGCCAGCAGTTTTGACCTAGCGGGAACTTTCTACGAGCAGTACTTC. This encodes CASSFDLAGTFYEQYF.

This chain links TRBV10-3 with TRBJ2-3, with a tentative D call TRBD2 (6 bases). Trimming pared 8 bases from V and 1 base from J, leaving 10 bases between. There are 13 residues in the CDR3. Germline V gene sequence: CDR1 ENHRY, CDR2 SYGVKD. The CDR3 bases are TGTGCCATCGGGACTCTGGGCACAGATACGCAGTATTTT. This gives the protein CAIGTLGTDTQYF.